The clone carrying this T cell receptor beta chain was recorded a few times. The investigators amplified TCR beta CDR3 regions from RNA transcripts. First-round RT-PCR of the TCR CDR3 relied on the HTBI primer set. TCRdb reprocessed the multiplex PCR reads via MiXCR and lists one record per CDR3 protein. Here the sample spans hundreds of thousands of distinct CDR3 sequences, less than 25% being singletons. The entry originates in a study of T cells in Graves' hyperthyroidism and ophthalmopathy. CDR1 is SNHLY and CDR2 is FYNNEI in the germline V gene. CDR3 size: 12 residues. V was pared by 6 bases and J by 12 bases, with 15 bases between.

Sequencing used blood. The receptor's source is a man aged 25-45 years with Graves' ophthalmopathy. The rearrangement links TRBV2 to TRBJ2-1; D might be TRBD2 (5 bases). Here the CDR3 DNA reads TGTGCCAGCAGATATGACTCCGGAGGGCAGTTCTTC. This gives the protein CASRYDSGGQFF.